The next 18 T cell receptor beta chains were all read from a single sample in a study of blood T cell repertoires in COVID-19. Libraries were prepared by immunoSEQ multiplex PCR; TCRdb keeps only in-frame clonotypes and omits some of them. In the table there are approximately 350,000 clones, around nine tenths of which are singletons. The sequenced sample was peripheral blood. These receptors all come from a woman aged 55-70 years with COVID-19, enrolled during active disease.

V and J are TRBV5-1 and TRBJ2-2, with 7 bases fitting TRBD1. Per germline, CDR1 SGHRS and CDR2 YFSETQ. The CDR3 contains 15 residues. V lost 4 bases and J lost 7; bases outside the gene matches: 10. CDR3: CASSRRGNDHGELFF. The CDR3, as DNA: TGCGCCAGCAGCCGCAGGGGGAATGATCACGGGGAGCTGTTTTTT.

The chain employs TRBV4-3 and TRBJ1-2; 12 bases line up with TRBD1. V shed 0 bases, J shed 8 bases, and the junction held 19 bases outside the gene matches. Germline V gene sequence: CDR1 LGHNA, CDR2 YSLEER. The CDR3 totals 20 residues. The CDR3 reads CASSQDKSWYGTGGAEGYTF. DNA for the CDR3: TGCGCCAGCAGCCAAGACAAGTCTTGGTATGGGACAGGGGGCGCAGAAGGCTACACCTTC.

This clone was recorded many times. V usage is TRBV5-4 and J usage is TRBJ2-7; the match to TRBD1 covers 9 bases. CDR1 and CDR2 from the germline V gene are SGHNT and YYREEE (reference sequence). Trimming cost V 0 bases and J 3 bases; bases outside gene matches: 4. The CDR3 covers 15 residues. CDR3 DNA sequence: TGTGCCAGCAGCTTGGGGGACAGGGAGAACTACGAGCAGTACTTC. It yields the protein CASSLGDRENYEQYF.

The J gene is TRBJ2-1, the V gene TRBV6-6; 11 bases are a match to TRBD2. This CDR3 has 15 amino acids. V was clipped by 4 bases and J by 7 bases; unmatched bases: 6. Germline CDR1 reads MNHNY; CDR2 reads SVGAGI (reference sequence). CDR3 bases: TGTGCCAGCAGTTTAGCGGGGGGGCCGGGGAATGAGCAGTTCTTC. It yields the protein CASSLAGGPGNEQFF.

The chain has TRBV5-1 and TRBJ2-4; unclear D gene. The ends were cut back, 4 bases at V and 0 bases at J, with 11 bases in the middle. The CDR3 spans 15 residues. The germline CDR1 and CDR2 sequences are SGHRS and YFSETQ. The CDR3 here is CASSPGSGAKNIQYF. The CDR3 region has the DNA TGCGCCAGCAGCCCTGGCTCTGGAGCCAAAAACATTCAGTACTTC. Looking up the rest from reference TRBV5-1 and TRBJ2-4 gives the full variable domain: KAGVTQTPRYLIKTRGQQVTLSCSPISGHRSVSWYQQTPGQGLQFLFEYFSETQRNKGNFPGRFSGRQFSNSRSEMNVSTLELGDSALYLCASSPGSGAKNIQYFGAGTRLSVL.

V gene TRBV4-1 combines with J gene TRBJ1-2; D perhaps matches TRBD1 (6 bases). The V gene's germline CDR1 is MGHRA and CDR2 YSYEKL. Trimming stripped 1 base from V and 3 bases from J, with 12 bases between. The CDR3 contains 15 residues. This CDR3 reads CASSQVTAGDYGYTF. CDR3 DNA: TGCGCCAGCAGCCAAGTCACTGCAGGGGACTATGGCTACACCTTC.

The chain recombines TRBV4-3 with TRBJ2-7, with no clear D. Germline V lookup: CDR1 LGHNA, CDR2 YSLEER. The CDR3 contains 13 residues. The germline V and J ends were trimmed by 0 bases and 2 bases, with 5 bases remaining between them. The CDR3 coding sequence is TGCGCCAGCAGCCAAGATCTACCCTACGAGCAGTACTTC. Translating gives CASSQDLPYEQYF.

The CDR3 coding sequence is TGTGCCAGCAGCTTAGCGCAGTCTTACGAGCAGTACTTC. This encodes CASSLAQSYEQYF. The rearrangement links TRBV7-9 to TRBJ2-7; D is undetermined. Germline V CDR1 and CDR2: SEHNR, FQNEAQ (reference sequence). The V end was cut by 0 bases, the J end by 4 bases, with 7 bases between. The CDR3 is 13 amino acids.

The chain joins TRBV4-3 to TRBJ1-1; D gene ambiguous. Germline V lookup: CDR1 LGHNA, CDR2 YSLEER. Trimming left V 4 bases short and J 2 bases short, with 11 bases between. The CDR3 contains 14 residues. CDR3 sequence (DNA): TGCGCCAGCAGCCCACAGTCTTCTAACACTGAAGCTTTCTTT. Its translation is CASSPQSSNTEAFF.

The V gene is TRBV6-1, the J gene TRBJ2-7; perhaps TRBD1 as D (5 bases). Germline CDR1 reads MNHNS; CDR2 reads SASEGT. The CDR3 spans 14 residues. Trimming removed 2 bases at V and 7 bases at J, with 15 bases between. Here the CDR3 reads CASSELGVPWEQYF. The CDR3 bases are TGTGCCAGCAGTGAATTAGGGGTGCCTTGGGAGCAGTACTTC.

J is TRBJ2-3 and V is TRBV7-3; D is ambiguous. Germline V CDR1 and CDR2: SGHTA, FQGTGA. There are 12 residues in the CDR3. V was cut by 1 base and J by 5 bases, with 4 bases left in between. The CDR3 protein is CASSLSRDTQYF. The CDR3 DNA is TGTGCCAGCAGCTTAAGTAGAGATACGCAGTATTTT.

The chain couples TRBV19 to TRBJ1-4; 9 bases are a match to TRBD1. Germline CDR1 reads LNHDA; CDR2 reads SQIVND (reference sequence). The CDR3 is made up of 15 amino acids. V was pared by 7 bases and J by 5 bases, with 8 bases of the junction left unmatched. CDR3 nucleotides: TGTGCCAGTATGGAGGGACAGGGAGTCAATGAAAAACTGTTTTTT. Amino acid sequence: CASMEGQGVNEKLFF.

The chain carries TRBV6-1 and TRBJ2-7, with D perhaps TRBD2 (5 bases). V lost 1 base, J lost 4 bases, and 20 bases lay in between. The germline V gene has CDR1 MNHNS and CDR2 SASEGT. The CDR3 length is 17 residues. The CDR3 sequence: CASSEGIEGTQKYEQYF. The CDR3 DNA sequence: TGTGCCAGCAGTGAAGGTATCGAGGGAACGCAAAAGTACGAGCAGTACTTC.

This sequence joins TRBV6-5 and TRBJ2-7; TRBD2 aligns across 12 bases. The CDR3 is 16 amino acids. With V trimmed by 4 bases and J by 2 bases, 6 bases remained unmatched. The germline V gene has CDR1 MNHEY and CDR2 SVGAGI. The CDR3 DNA follows: TGTGCCAGCAGTTCCGGGGCTAGCGGGGGGGCCTACGAGCAGTACTTC. This sequence encodes CASSSGASGGAYEQYF.

This clone was observed a few times. This sequence joins TRBV5-1 and TRBJ2-2; tentative D call: TRBD1 (5 bases). V lost 4 bases and J 5 bases, leaving 9 bases between the germline ends. The CDR3 has 13 amino acids. Germline-derived CDR1 and CDR2 are SGHRS and YFSETQ. The CDR3 coding sequence is TGCGCCAGCAGCAGGGGTGCAACCGGGGAGCTGTTTTTT. Translated, it gives CASSRGATGELFF.

The V call is TRBV7-9, the J call TRBJ1-3; the D is unclear. Germline V gene data show CDR1 as SEHNR and CDR2 as FQNEAQ (reference sequence). Trimming pared 5 bases from V and 0 bases from J, leaving 14 bases between. The length of the CDR3 is 16 residues. The CDR3 region is CASSPSGSYSGNTIYF. The CDR3 DNA sequence: TGTGCCAGCAGCCCGTCCGGGAGCTACTCTGGAAACACCATATATTTT.

The CDR3 nucleotides read TGTGCCAGCAGTTACGGGGGCGGTCAGCCCCAGCATTTT. It encodes CASSYGGGQPQHF. The rearrangement joins TRBV6-5 to TRBJ1-5; the D gene is possibly TRBD1 (6 bases). V dropped 2 bases and J dropped 6 bases, with 8 bases sitting between them. Germline assignment: CDR1 MNHEY and CDR2 SVGAGI. This CDR3 comprises 13 residues.

The chain recombines TRBV10-2 with TRBJ2-2; D possibly corresponds to TRBD1 (6 bases). Germline CDR1 and CDR2: WSHSY and SAAADI. The V gene lost 3 bases and the J gene lost 5 bases, with 13 bases spanning the gap. The CDR3 contains 15 residues. The CDR3 sequence is CASSEPGHRTGELFF. Written as DNA, the CDR3 is TGCGCCAGCAGTGAACCGGGACACAGAACCGGGGAGCTGTTTTTT.